The 26 T cell receptor beta chains listed next were all sequenced from one sample in a study of beta chain features in type 1 diabetes. Expressed TCRB transcripts were sequenced because the isolated RNA had all been reverse transcribed beforehand. This table comes from immunoSEQ multiplex PCR, and its TCRdb copy is limited to in-frame clones, with some not included. The sample has about 47,000 clones, 35% to 55% seen once; the top ten hold around 0.13%. General study points: TCRB CDR3s were moderately but significantly shorter in Type 1 diabetes patients in all four CD4+ subsets.

These receptors have no identified antigens. Sequencing was done on a sample of stem cell memory CD4+ T cells from blood. Every receptor here comes from a man aged 30 to 39 with type 1 diabetes.

In this sample, this clone turned up a few times. The chain recombines TRBV2 with TRBJ1-5, with 8 bases lining up with TRBD1. Germline V gene data show CDR1 as SNHLY and CDR2 as FYNNEI. V dropped 6 bases and J dropped 5; count of bases not matched to a gene: 3. The CDR3 sequence is 13 residues long. In nucleotides, the CDR3 is TGTGCCAGCAGGGAGACAGGGGATCAGCCCCAGCATTTT. Amino acid sequence: CASRETGDQPQHF.

The chain recombines TRBV19 with TRBJ2-2; D is possibly TRBD1 (6 bases). CDR3 length: 15 amino acids. Per germline, CDR1 LNHDA and CDR2 SQIVND (reference sequence). The ends were cut back, 4 bases at V and 2 bases at J, with 11 bases in the middle. CDR3 sequence (DNA): TGTGCCAGTAGTACCGGGACACGTAACACCGGGGAGCTGTTTTTT. It translates to CASSTGTRNTGELFF.

V usage is TRBV7-9 and J usage is TRBJ2-2; 9 nucleotides align to TRBD2. V lost 0 bases and J lost 5; bases outside the gene matches: 7. Germline V gene sequence: CDR1 SEHNR, CDR2 FQNEAQ (reference sequence). This CDR3 is 17 amino acids long. This CDR3 is CASSLAILAGRTGELFF. Written as DNA, the CDR3 is TGTGCCAGCAGCTTAGCGATTCTAGCGGGAAGAACCGGGGAGCTGTTTTTT.

This clone occurred a few times. The chain links TRBV5-4 to TRBJ2-1; D not certain. The CDR3 length is 12 residues. Trimming shortened V by 4 bases and J by 16 bases, and 18 bases separated the two germline ends. Germline V gives CDR1 SGHNT, CDR2 YYREEE (reference sequence). The CDR3 loop is CASSPGSLGKFF. The CDR3 DNA sequence: TGTGCCAGCAGCCCCGGTTCTCTAGGCAAATTCTTC. The complete variable domain, with remaining parts taken from reference TRBV5-4 and TRBJ2-1, reads ETGVTQSPTHLIKTRGQQVTLRCSSQSGHNTVSWYQQALGQGPQFIFQYYREEENGRGNFPPRFSGLQFPNYSSELNVNALELDDSALYLCASSPGSLGKFFGPGTRLTVL.

This clone was observed a handful of times. This sequence joins TRBV29-1 and TRBJ2-4, with D hard to call. CDR1 and CDR2 from the germline V gene are SQVTM and ANQGSEA. The CDR3 totals 13 residues. V lost 1 base, J lost 0 bases, and 4 bases lay in between. CDR3 nucleotide sequence: TGCAGCGTTGAAGCGGGAGCCAAAAACATTCAGTACTTC. Encoded protein: CSVEAGAKNIQYF.

V usage is TRBV28 and J usage is TRBJ1-1; D uncertain. The CDR3 consists of 12 residues. CDR1 MDHEN and CDR2 SYDVKM come from the germline V gene. Trimming pared 5 bases from V and 6 bases from J, leaving 10 bases between. The CDR3 DNA is TGTGCCAGCAGTGCCGTAGTGGCTGAAGCTTTCTTT. Its protein is CASSAVVAEAFF.

The CDR3 nucleotides are TGTGCCAGCAGCTTGTCTGGACAGTTTAATGAAAAACTGTTTTTT. This sequence encodes CASSLSGQFNEKLFF. The V and J genes are TRBV7-2 and TRBJ1-4, with a tentative D call TRBD1 (6 bases). CDR3 size: 15 residues. The V end was cut by 3 bases, the J end by 4 bases, with 12 bases between. Germline values: CDR1 SGHTA, CDR2 FQGNSA.

The V and J genes are TRBV10-3 and TRBJ2-3; D perhaps matches TRBD2 (6 bases). Trimming removed 7 bases at V and 4 bases at J, with 15 bases between. The CDR3 is made up of 14 amino acids. Germline CDR1 reads ENHRY; CDR2 reads SYGVKD. The CDR3 is CAITHGGNADTQYF. The DNA of the CDR3 is TGTGCCATCACCCATGGGGGGAACGCAGATACGCAGTATTTT.

V usage is TRBV2 and J usage is TRBJ2-1, with 8 nucleotides matching TRBD1. Per germline, CDR1 SNHLY and CDR2 FYNNEI. With 6 bases clipped from V and 7 bases from J, the junction kept 2 bases outside the gene matches. The CDR3 has 12 amino acids. The CDR3 region has the DNA TGTGCCAGCAGGGACAGGGAGAATGAGCAGTTCTTC. Encoded protein: CASRDRENEQFF.

This clone was seen just once. The chain combines TRBV18 with TRBJ1-1; 9 bases fit TRBD1. Losses at the gene ends were 11 bases for V and 1 base for J; bases not matched to a gene: 8. This CDR3 has 14 residues. In germline, CDR1 is KGHSH, CDR2 LQKENI. DNA for the CDR3: TGTGCCGGGTCGTTACAGGGGGCGAACACTGAAGCTTTCTTT. Protein product: CAGSLQGANTEAFF.

The chain has TRBV7-3 and TRBJ2-3, with 7 bases lining up with TRBD2. Germline V gives CDR1 SGHTA, CDR2 FQGTGA. The CDR3 is 14 residues long. The ends lost 8 bases at V and 1 base at J; junction bases unmatched: 6. CDR3 sequence reads: CASARDYGTDTQYF. The CDR3 DNA reads as TGTGCCAGCGCTCGGGACTACGGCACAGATACGCAGTATTTT.

The chain employs TRBV6-1 and TRBJ1-1; D is perhaps TRBD1 (5 bases). Germline V CDR1 and CDR2: MNHNS, SASEGT. V shed 5 bases and J shed 1 base, with 8 bases lying between them. This CDR3 is 13 amino acids long. For the CDR3, the DNA is TGTGCCAGCAGTTATAGGGGGAACACTGAAGCTTTCTTT. This sequence encodes CASSYRGNTEAFF.

This clone was counted only a few times. This chain uses TRBV28 with TRBJ2-2, with D maybe TRBD1 (6 bases). With 7 bases removed from V and 0 bases from J, the gap between germline ends came to 9 bases. The CDR3 length is 14 residues. Per germline, CDR1 MDHEN and CDR2 SYDVKM. CDR3 in amino acids: CASNGDTNTGELFF. The CDR3 DNA reads TGTGCCAGCAATGGGGACACGAACACCGGGGAGCTGTTTTTT.

This clone showed up just a few times. The CDR3 spells CASSSGLAAETQYF. DNA of the CDR3: TGTGCCAGCAGCTCGGGACTAGCGGCAGAGACCCAGTACTTC. The chain is built from TRBV7-9 and TRBJ2-5; TRBD2 aligns across 11 bases. The CDR3 has 14 amino acids. Germline-derived CDR1 and CDR2 are SEHNR and FQNEAQ (reference sequence). Germline trimming cut 4 bases from V and 4 bases from J; bases unmatched to any gene: 2.

V usage is TRBV28 and J usage is TRBJ2-2, with TRBD1 identical over 7 bases. The V and J ends lost 6 bases and 5 bases, in that order; junction bases with no gene match: 6. This CDR3 contains 14 residues. The germline V gene has CDR1 MDHEN and CDR2 SYDVKM. CDR3 amino acids: CASRRQGWTGELFF. The CDR3 region has the DNA TGTGCCAGCAGACGACAGGGTTGGACCGGGGAGCTGTTTTTT.

The chain links TRBV28 to TRBJ2-1; a weak D match, TRBD1 (5 bases). The V end lost 5 bases, the J end lost 4 bases, and 21 bases lay between the germline ends. The CDR3 sequence is 17 residues long. Germline V CDR1 and CDR2: MDHEN, SYDVKM. This CDR3 is CASSPPFDSTDYNEQFF. The CDR3, as DNA: TGTGCCAGCAGTCCCCCTTTTGATTCGACAGATTACAATGAGCAGTTCTTC.

The rearrangement uses TRBV7-9 and TRBJ1-1, with 7 bases identical to TRBD1. The germline gives CDR1 SEHNR, CDR2 FQNEAQ (reference sequence). Trimming cost V 5 bases and J 7 bases; bases outside gene matches: 10. The CDR3 has 14 residues. CDR3 sequence: CASSPGRDSSEAFF. The DNA for the CDR3 is TGTGCCAGCAGCCCTGGCCGGGACAGTAGTGAAGCTTTCTTT.

The V and J genes are TRBV5-1 and TRBJ2-2, with TRBD2 as a possible D gene (6 bases). The germline V gene has CDR1 SGHRS and CDR2 YFSETQ. The CDR3 runs 15 residues. Trimming removed 0 bases from V and 7 bases from J, with 13 bases in between. The CDR3 coding sequence is TGCGCCAGCAGCTTGGCGCGGGAACGGTTCGGGGAGCTGTTTTTT. It translates to CASSLARERFGELFF. Together with reference TRBV5-1 and TRBJ2-2, the CDR3 gives the full variable domain: KAGVTQTPRYLIKTRGQQVTLSCSPISGHRSVSWYQQTPGQGLQFLFEYFSETQRNKGNFPGRFSGRQFSNSRSEMNVSTLELGDSALYLCASSLARERFGELFFGEGSRLTVL.

The V gene is TRBV6-5, the J gene TRBJ2-5; D is unresolved. Germline V lookup: CDR1 MNHEY, CDR2 SVGAGI. This CDR3 has 13 amino acids. Trimming stripped 2 bases from V and 2 bases from J, with 6 bases between. CDR3 nucleotide sequence: TGTGCCAGCAGTTACCACGGGCAAGAGACCCAGTACTTC. Translating gives CASSYHGQETQYF.

The genes are TRBV28 and TRBJ2-5, with TRBD1 matching over 7 bases. The CDR3 covers 14 residues. Per germline, CDR1 MDHEN and CDR2 SYDVKM. The V and J ends lost 5 bases and 5 bases, in that order; junction bases with no gene match: 8. CDR3 protein: CASSRTGARETQYF. CDR3 DNA: TGTGCCAGCAGTCGTACAGGGGCGCGGGAGACCCAGTACTTC.

V usage is TRBV5-1 and J usage is TRBJ1-1, with a tentative D call TRBD1 (6 bases). The CDR3 totals 14 residues. Trimming shortened V by 2 bases and J by 3 bases, and 11 bases separated the two germline ends. CDR1 is SGHRS, CDR2 YFSETQ, per germline. CDR3 sequence: CASSLQGGDTEAFF. CDR3 nucleotide sequence: TGCGCCAGCAGCTTACAGGGAGGGGACACTGAAGCTTTCTTT. Based on the CDR3 plus reference TRBV5-1 and TRBJ1-1, the full variable domain is KAGVTQTPRYLIKTRGQQVTLSCSPISGHRSVSWYQQTPGQGLQFLFEYFSETQRNKGNFPGRFSGRQFSNSRSEMNVSTLELGDSALYLCASSLQGGDTEAFFGQGTRLTVV.

There are a few counts of this clone. The genes are TRBV25-1 and TRBJ2-7, with D hard to call. CDR1 and CDR2 from the germline V gene are MGHDK and SYGVNS. This CDR3 is built from 11 residues. Trimming pared 8 bases from V and 3 bases from J, leaving 8 bases between. CDR3 coding DNA: TGTGCCAGCTCTAAACTCTACGAGCAGTACTTC. Protein: CASSKLYEQYF.

This clone was picked up a small number of times. The V gene is TRBV5-1, the J gene TRBJ2-5; 9 nucleotides match TRBD2. Trimming cost V 2 bases and J 7 bases; bases outside gene matches: 6. The V gene's germline CDR1 is SGHRS and CDR2 YFSETQ. The CDR3 totals 14 residues. The CDR3 nucleotides read TGCGCCAGCAGCTTTAGTAGCGGGAGTGGGACCCAGTACTTC. Translation gives CASSFSSGSGTQYF.

This clone appeared a single time. The chain combines TRBV5-1 with TRBJ1-1, with TRBD1 as a possible D gene (6 bases). The CDR3 has 15 residues. Between the trimmed V and J ends, which lost 4 bases and 3 bases, there was a span of 16 bases. Germline V gene sequence: CDR1 SGHRS, CDR2 YFSETQ. The CDR3 sequence: CASSPEGGSHTEAFF. The DNA for the CDR3 is TGCGCCAGCAGCCCAGAGGGGGGGTCGCACACTGAAGCTTTCTTT. Full variable domain (rest looked up from reference TRBV5-1 and TRBJ1-1): KAGVTQTPRYLIKTRGQQVTLSCSPISGHRSVSWYQQTPGQGLQFLFEYFSETQRNKGNFPGRFSGRQFSNSRSEMNVSTLELGDSALYLCASSPEGGSHTEAFFGQGTRLTVV.

CDR3 in DNA: TGTGCCAGCATCTGGAGCTCTGGGGCCAACGTCCTGACTTTC. Encoded protein: CASIWSSGANVLTF. The J gene is TRBJ2-6, the V gene TRBV6-6; no clear D gene. The germline CDR1 and CDR2 sequences are MNHNY and SVGAGI (reference sequence). This CDR3 comprises 14 residues. V was pared by 7 bases and J by 0 bases, with 7 bases between.

This clone was counted a few times. The CDR3 DNA reads as TGTGCCAGCTCACCATACGAGGCCAGGACTGCGACTGAAGCTTTCTTT. Amino acids: CASSPYEARTATEAFF. The V gene is TRBV18, the J gene TRBJ1-1; D not certain. There are 16 residues in the CDR3. V was clipped by 2 bases and J by 5 bases, with 18 bases between them. Germline lookup yields CDR1 KGHSH and CDR2 LQKENI. Full variable domain (outside the CDR3, taken from reference TRBV18 and TRBJ1-1): NAGVMQNPRHLVRRRGQEARLRCSPMKGHSHVYWYRQLPEEGLKFMVYLQKENIIDESGMPKERFSAEFPKEGPSILRIQQVVRGDSAAYFCASSPYEARTATEAFFGQGTRLTVV.